The present entry profiles one TCR beta chain with its context. Germline V CDR1 and CDR2: MNHNY, SVGAGI (reference sequence). Trimming cost V 5 bases and J 5 bases; bases outside gene matches: 3. This CDR3 has 15 amino acids. The record originates from a study of blood T cell repertoires in COVID-19. Study overall: Spain, Italy and the United States supplied samples that represented acute and convalescent COVID-19.

Per the original methods: Scientists estimated how many nucleated cells there were by amplifying reference gene primers. Method: immunoSEQ multiplex PCR; TCRdb's copy keeps in-frame clones and lacks some. V and J calls and clone size are those listed in that table; D and trimming were worked out from the DNA. The sample carries around 160,000 clones, roughly 79% recorded once. The chain uses TRBV6-6 and TRBJ1-6; 10 bases are shared with TRBD1. The source is a human donor with acute or convalescent COVID-19. The donor label of this sample is uncertain. The sample comprised peripheral blood. The CDR3 region has the DNA TGTGCCAGCAGTCGACAGGGGGCTAATAATTCACCCCTCCACTTT. This encodes CASSRQGANNSPLHF.